One sample yielded the 8 T cell receptor beta chains listed below, sequenced in a study of T cells in women clearing cervical HPV infection. TCRdb keeps only in-frame clones here, not all; method: immunoSEQ multiplex PCR. In total, the table holds about 39,000 clones. Sequencing input: blood buffy coat. These TCRs come from a woman aged 18 to 75 with a cervical HPV16 infection that either progressed to CIN3+ or cleared (not recorded which).

The sequenced part of the CDR3 DNA is TGTGCCAGCAGTGAATCGTTACTCTACGAG. It is translated as CASSESLLYE. The whole CDR3 reads CASSESLLYEQYF. J is TRBJ2-7 and V is TRBV6-1; D gene uncertain. The sequence runs out 3 residues before the end of the CDR3; the remainder is reconstructed from the germline J gene. Germline V gene data show CDR1 as MNHNS and CDR2 as SASEGT. The germline V and J ends were trimmed by 2 bases and 3 bases, with 8 bases remaining between them. The CDR3 covers 13 residues.

The part of the CDR3 DNA that was read is TGTGCCAGCTCAAGGGACAGGGGACAAGAGACC. This codes for CASSRDRGQET. The entire CDR3 protein is CASSRDRGQETQYF. J is TRBJ2-5 and V is TRBV18, with 10 bases lining up with TRBD1. The observed sequence ends 3 residues before the CDR3 terminus, with the missing tail filled in from the germline J gene. Losses at the gene ends were 5 bases for V and 2 bases for J; bases not matched to a gene: 2. The CDR3 spans 14 residues. Germline V CDR1 and CDR2: KGHSH, LQKENI.

A remark on this clone: The read stops 3 residues short of the end of the CDR3; the missing end is completed from the germline J gene. The gene calls are TRBV7-9 and TRBJ2-5; perhaps D is TRBD1 or TRBD2 (6 bases each). This CDR3 region has 15 residues. Germline V gene sequence: CDR1 SEHNR, CDR2 FQNEAQ (reference sequence). V gave up 5 bases and J gave up 4 bases, with 17 bases separating them. The CDR3 reads CASSPRQAGTETQYF. The sequenced CDR3 bases are TGTGCCAGCAGCCCTAGACAGGCGGGAACAGAGACC.

With regard to this clone: The read terminates 3 residues ahead of where the CDR3 ends, so the germline J gene completes it. The chain uses TRBV2 and TRBJ1-2, with D perhaps TRBD1 (5 bases). This CDR3 is 11 amino acids long. Per germline, CDR1 SNHLY and CDR2 FYNNEI. The covered CDR3 bases are TGTGCCAGCAGTAGGGGCGGAGGC. Protein sequence: CASSRGGG. The full CDR3 sequence reads CASSRGGGYTF. Together with reference TRBV2 and TRBJ1-2, the CDR3 gives the full variable domain: EPEVTQTPSHQVTQMGQEVILRCVPISNHLYFYWYRQILGQKVEFLVSFYNNEISEKSEIFDDQFSVERPDGSNFTLKIRSTKLEDSAMYFCASSRGGGYTFGSGTRLTVV.

This CDR3 is CASSSTGLAGGEQFF. The sequenced part of the CDR3 DNA is TGCGCCAGCAGCTCAACAGGGTTAGCTGGAGGTGAG. V is TRBV5-1 and J is TRBJ2-1; the D gene is possibly TRBD1 (6 bases). The CDR3 is cut off 3 residues early in the read; its end comes from the germline J gene. The CDR3 contains 15 residues. V dropped 3 bases and J dropped 9 bases, with 19 bases sitting between them. Germline CDR1 and CDR2: SGHRS and YFSETQ.

As to this clone: The read ends 3 residues before the CDR3 terminus; that terminus is restored from the germline J gene. The rearrangement uses TRBV5-1 and TRBJ2-2; perhaps TRBD1 as D (6 bases). This CDR3 comprises 15 residues. The germline CDR1 and CDR2 sequences are SGHRS and YFSETQ. V lost 0 bases to trimming and J lost 4 bases, with 10 bases between them. The CDR3 region is CASSLGVGGTGELFF. CDR3 DNA (partial): TGCGCCAGCAGCTTGGGTGTAGGGGGCACCGGGGAG. Based on the CDR3 plus reference TRBV5-1 and TRBJ2-2, the full variable domain is KAGVTQTPRYLIKTRGQQVTLSCSPISGHRSVSWYQQTPGQGLQFLFEYFSETQRNKGNFPGRFSGRQFSNSRSEMNVSTLELGDSALYLCASSLGVGGTGELFFGEGSRLTVL.

Comment on this clone: Read data end 3 residues before the CDR3 end; the end is taken from the germline J gene. The chain carries TRBV5-5 and TRBJ2-5, with D perhaps TRBD2 (5 bases). CDR1 and CDR2 from the germline V gene are SGHKS and YYEKEE (reference sequence). Trimming cost V 2 bases and J 1 base, with 9 bases left between them. The CDR3 is 14 amino acids. The DNA read from the CDR3 is TGTGCCAGCAGCTTACCTAGCTCCCAAGAGACC. Translating gives CASSLPSSQET. The whole CDR3 protein reads CASSLPSSQETQYF.

As for this clone: Read coverage stops 3 residues before the CDR3 terminus; the germline J gene supplies the remainder. The gene calls are TRBV20-1 and TRBJ2-6; 8 positions match TRBD1. CDR1 is DFQATT, CDR2 SNEGSKA, per germline (reference sequence). After removal of 3 bases from V and 2 bases from J, the junction contained 6 bases not matched to a gene. The CDR3 sequence is 16 residues long. Here the CDR3 reads CSASLARGPGANVLTF. CDR3 DNA, as far as it was read: TGCAGTGCTAGTCTGGCCAGGGGGCCTGGGGCCAACGTC.